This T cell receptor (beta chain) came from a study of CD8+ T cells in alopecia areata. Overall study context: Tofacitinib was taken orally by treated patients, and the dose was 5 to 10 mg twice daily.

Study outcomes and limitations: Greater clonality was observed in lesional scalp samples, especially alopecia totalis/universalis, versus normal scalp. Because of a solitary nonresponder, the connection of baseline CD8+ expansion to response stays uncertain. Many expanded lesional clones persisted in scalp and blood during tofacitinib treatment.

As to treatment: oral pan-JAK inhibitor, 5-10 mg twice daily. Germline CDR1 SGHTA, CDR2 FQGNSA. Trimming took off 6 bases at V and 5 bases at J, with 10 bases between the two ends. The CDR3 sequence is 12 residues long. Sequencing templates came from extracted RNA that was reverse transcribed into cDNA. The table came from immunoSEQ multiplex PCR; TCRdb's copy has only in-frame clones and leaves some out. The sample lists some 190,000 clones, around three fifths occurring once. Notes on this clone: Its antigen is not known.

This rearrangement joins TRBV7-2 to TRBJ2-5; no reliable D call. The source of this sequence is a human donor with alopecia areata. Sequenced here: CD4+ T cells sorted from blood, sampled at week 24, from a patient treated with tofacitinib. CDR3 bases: TGTGCCAGCAGTCCCCACGGGGAGACCCAGTACTTC. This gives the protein CASSPHGETQYF.